These 16 T cell receptor beta chains came from one sample sequenced in a study of cytomegalovirus exposure and HLA in healthy donors. The primer mix had 60 Vbeta and 13 Jbeta primers. Sequencing was performed with immunoSEQ multiplex PCR; in TCRdb, only in-frame clones are kept and a portion is missing. This table holds some 150,000 clones, about 78% found once. Sequenced input: PBMCs. These receptors were taken from a male donor in good health and CMV-seronegative.

This clone occurred a few times. J is TRBJ1-6 and V is TRBV2; maybe TRBD1 (5 bases). Germline CDR1 is SNHLY and CDR2 is FYNNEI. The CDR3 has 13 residues. Trimming shortened V by 4 bases and J by 10 bases, and 11 bases separated the two germline ends. For the CDR3, the DNA is TGTGCCAGCAGTGCAGGGCCGAACTCACCCCTCCACTTT. Protein product: CASSAGPNSPLHF.

V gene TRBV5-1 combines with J gene TRBJ1-1; possible D gene TRBD1, 5 bases. With 3 bases removed from V and 0 bases from J, the gap between germline ends came to 18 bases. This CDR3 has 17 amino acids. The germline V gene has CDR1 SGHRS and CDR2 YFSETQ. CDR3 DNA sequence: TGCGCCAGCAGCTCTCCGCGGGGGGAGATCATGAACACTGAAGCTTTCTTT. It codes for CASSSPRGEIMNTEAFF.

J is TRBJ2-1 and V is TRBV7-9; D uncertain. In germline, CDR1 is SEHNR, CDR2 FQNEAQ (reference sequence). Trimming pared 1 base from V and 8 bases from J, leaving 9 bases between. This CDR3 has 13 residues. The CDR3 DNA follows: TGTGCCAGCAGCTTAGACGCGCGAGATGAGCAGTTCTTC. Its translation: CASSLDARDEQFF.

The rearrangement joins TRBV27 to TRBJ2-2; D uncertain. V was cut by 3 bases and J by 4 bases, with 6 bases left in between. Germline CDR1 reads MNHEY; CDR2 reads SMNVEV (reference sequence). This CDR3 region has 13 residues. Here the CDR3 reads CASSFPGTGELFF. The CDR3 region has the DNA TGTGCCAGCAGTTTCCCCGGCACCGGGGAGCTGTTTTTT.

CDR3 DNA sequence: TGTGCCAGCAGTGAGGGTAGGGGGCCTGTCGGGGAGCTGTTTTTT. Translated, it gives CASSEGRGPVGELFF. This chain connects TRBV2 to TRBJ2-2; 7 nucleotides agree with TRBD1. Unmatched junction bases numbered 8, after V lost 3 bases and J lost 7 bases. Germline CDR1 and CDR2: SNHLY and FYNNEI. This CDR3 region has 15 residues. Complete variable domain (other parts from reference TRBV2 and TRBJ2-2): EPEVTQTPSHQVTQMGQEVILRCVPISNHLYFYWYRQILGQKVEFLVSFYNNEISEKSEIFDDQFSVERPDGSNFTLKIRSTKLEDSAMYFCASSEGRGPVGELFFGEGSRLTVL.

This clone was observed once. The J gene is TRBJ2-3, the V gene TRBV19; no clear D gene. Germline V gene sequence: CDR1 LNHDA, CDR2 SQIVND (reference sequence). This CDR3 is 15 amino acids long. V lost 1 base to trimming and J lost 3 bases, with 11 bases between them. The DNA for the CDR3 is TGTGCCAGTAGTATAGTTGGCTCCAGTACAGATACGCAGTATTTT. Its translation: CASSIVGSSTDTQYF.

This clone was observed once. This rearrangement joins TRBV5-6 to TRBJ2-1; 7 bases line up with TRBD1. Germline V lookup: CDR1 SGHDT, CDR2 YYEEEE. This CDR3 comprises 16 residues. The V and J ends lost 3 bases and 9 bases, in that order; junction bases with no gene match: 15. The CDR3 nucleotides read TGTGCCAGCAGCTGGCAGGGGGTTACGACGTTTAGTGAGCAGTTCTTC. Its translation: CASSWQGVTTFSEQFF. Together with reference TRBV5-6 and TRBJ2-1, the CDR3 gives the full variable domain: DAGVTQSPTHLIKTRGQQVTLRCSPKSGHDTVSWYQQALGQGPQFIFQYYEEEERQRGNFPDRFSGHQFPNYSSELNVNALLLGDSALYLCASSWQGVTTFSEQFFGPGTRLTVL.

This rearrangement joins TRBV9 to TRBJ1-6; TRBD1 is a possible D gene (5 bases). The CDR3 spans 16 residues. The germline V gene has CDR1 SGDLS and CDR2 YYNGEE. The ends were cut back, 2 bases at V and 7 bases at J, with 16 bases in the middle. The CDR3 DNA reads TGTGCCAGCAGCGTTTCCCCGGGGGTGGGGAATTCACCCCTCCACTTT. It translates to CASSVSPGVGNSPLHF.

The CDR3 bases are TGTGCCAGCACGGAGCGGAGGGCAGAGACCCAGTACTTC. As protein: CASTERRAETQYF. The rearrangement links TRBV2 to TRBJ2-5; tentatively, D is TRBD2 (6 bases). Germline V gives CDR1 SNHLY, CDR2 FYNNEI. This CDR3 has 13 residues. V was trimmed by 7 bases and J by 4 bases, leaving 13 bases between them.

This chain connects TRBV7-9 to TRBJ2-2, with a possible D match to TRBD1 (5 bases). V dropped 1 base and J dropped 8 bases, with 5 bases sitting between them. The CDR3 sequence is 12 residues long. Germline V lookup: CDR1 SEHNR, CDR2 FQNEAQ (reference sequence). CDR3 nucleotides: TGTGCCAGCAGCTTAGGGACAGGGGAGCTGTTTTTT. This codes for CASSLGTGELFF.

To note about this clone: Additional DNA sequences in this sample encode the identical CDR3. V is TRBV7-2 and J is TRBJ2-1, with no clear D. Trimming stripped 3 bases from V and 4 bases from J, with 10 bases between. CDR1 and CDR2 from the germline V gene are SGHTA and FQGNSA. The CDR3 covers 14 residues. The CDR3, as DNA: TGTGCCAGCAGCTTTCTGGCCGGGTACAATGAGCAGTTCTTC. Amino acids: CASSFLAGYNEQFF.

The chain employs TRBV30 and TRBJ2-1, with a weak D call TRBD2 (5 bases). The CDR3 has 12 residues. Germline values: CDR1 GTSNPN, CDR2 SVGIG (reference sequence). V was cut by 4 bases and J by 9 bases, with 13 bases left in between. The CDR3 spells CAWTPTSIEQFF. The CDR3 DNA reads TGTGCCTGGACCCCCACTAGTATTGAGCAGTTCTTC.

A note on this clone: Sequence at one end of the junction differs from germline and may be a read error. This chain connects TRBV9 to TRBJ2-7; perhaps TRBD2 as D (6 bases). The germline V gene has CDR1 SGDLS and CDR2 YYNGEE. The CDR3 covers 14 residues. Here the CDR3 reads CASSVGTISSEQYF. The CDR3, as DNA: TGTGCCAGCAGCGTAGGGACTATCTCCTCCGAGCAGTACTTC.

The J gene is TRBJ1-1, the V gene TRBV5-1; D not resolved. From germline, CDR1 is SGHRS and CDR2 YFSETQ. The V end lost 2 bases, the J end lost 6 bases, and 11 bases lay between the germline ends. This CDR3 contains 13 residues. This CDR3 reads CASSLEQMSEAFF. CDR3 sequence (DNA): TGCGCCAGCAGCTTAGAACAGATGTCTGAAGCTTTCTTT.

In regard to this clone: The junction does not match germline at one end; this may be a read error. This chain joins TRBV19 and TRBJ2-7, with 11 bases fitting TRBD2. The germline V gene has CDR1 LNHDA and CDR2 SQIVND (reference sequence). The CDR3 length is 16 residues. The CDR3 region has the DNA TGTGTCAGTAGTGTAACCGGGACTAGCGGCACCTACGAGCAGTACTTC. Translating gives CVSSVTGTSGTYEQYF.

This sequence joins TRBV28 and TRBJ2-1; TRBD2 aligns across 11 bases. Germline CDR1 MDHEN, CDR2 SYDVKM. V lost 3 bases to trimming and J lost 4 bases; unmatched junction nucleotides: 5. CDR3 length: 16 amino acids. CDR3 protein: CASSLPTSGTYNEQFF. As DNA, the CDR3 is TGTGCCAGCAGTTTGCCGACTAGCGGGACTTACAATGAGCAGTTCTTC.